The source of this T cell receptor (beta chain) is a study of CD8 T cells in Susac syndrome (dated by TCRdb to between 2017 and 2020). Context from the whole study: The study used repertoire sequencing to test whether antigen drove CD8+ T cell activation and differentiation in Susac syndrome.

Peripheral blood CD8+ and CD4+ T cells from healthy donors, Susac syndrome patients and multiple sclerosis patients were profiled by high-throughput TCR beta sequencing. The healthy donors served as controls matched for age and sex. Bulk CD8+ and CD4+ T cells were purified by magnetic negative isolation, whereas CD8+ TEMRA cells were enriched by FACS. Blood was drawn into EDTA tubes, processed within 24 hours, and PBMCs were isolated by density gradient centrifugation. PBMCs intended for TCR sequencing were cryopreserved in liquid nitrogen and thawed later in a water bath at 37 degrees C. The sorted or isolated CD4+, CD8+ and CD8+ TEMRA cells reached a purity of at least 90%. General study outcomes and caveats: The study acknowledged that relatively few individuals were included in the TCR sequencing and HLA analysis.

From the cysteine through the phenylalanine, the CDR3 covers 14 amino acids. Here the CDR3 DNA is all that survives: 42 bases in frame from base 1. V gives up 4 bases and J gives up 1 base, and the segment between their germline ends measures 10 bases. A note on this clonotype: It has no known antigen specificity. Base-call qualities are not available, and no considerably larger clone is one nucleotide away.

RNA was extracted using the RNeasy kit, and about 0.45 to 1 ug of the RNA was reverse transcribed with random hexamers. The immunoSEQ multiplex PCR assay, which covers 54 Vbeta and 13 Jbeta segments, was used to amplify TCR beta CDR3 regions. To correct PCR amplification bias, a synthetic template baseline was used for both primer optimization and computational correction. The study's processing was this. Reads were assigned to V, D and J genes according to IMGT and analyzed in immunoSEQ Analyzer, with only productive sequences retained. Clonality was computed as one minus Shannon entropy normalized by log2 of the number of productive unique sequences. Public and private clones were assessed among the 100 most prevalent clones of each patient and control. Susac-specific clones were defined as absent from healthy and MS cohorts, roughly 1,100 published viral clones and other ImmuneACCESS disease sequences. TCRdb took the public reads, trimmed them with fastp at Q25, ran MiXCR for clone calling and kept in-frame beta chains. Each entry is one CDR3 protein sequence, shown with its most common DNA and genes. The authors' filters were not applied to this entry. This sample is represented by approximately 160,000 distinct CDR3 sequences; just over 90% of them were singletons. Roughly 0.08% of the sample goes to the ten largest clones.

The sequencing input was CD4+ T cells from PBMCs. This clonotype was obtained from a human donor in good health. The chain is made from TRBV12-3 or TRBV12-4 and TRBJ1-1; the D gene cannot be resolved reliably. The nucleotides read TGTGCCAGCAGTTCCCGGACCGCGAACACTGAAGCTTTCTTT. Translated, this is CASSSRTANTEAFF.